One sample yielded the 24 T cell receptor beta chains listed below, sequenced in a study of cytomegalovirus exposure and HLA in healthy donors. It was with 60 Vbeta and 13 Jbeta primers that the PCR ran. Sequencing was performed with immunoSEQ multiplex PCR; in TCRdb, only in-frame clones are kept and a portion is missing. This table holds under 200,000 clones, around three quarters found once. Sequenced input: PBMCs. These receptors came from a man aged 40-49 years in good health and CMV-seronegative.

The chain links TRBV28 to TRBJ2-5; 11 bases are a match to TRBD1. This CDR3 spans 15 amino acids. Looked up from germline, CDR1 is MDHEN and CDR2 is SYDVKM. The V and J ends lost 6 bases and 5 bases, in that order; junction bases with no gene match: 8. CDR3 bases: TGTGCCAGCAGCGCAGGGACAGGGGGTCGGGAGACCCAGTACTTC. Translated, it gives CASSAGTGGRETQYF.

The chain recombines TRBV5-1 with TRBJ2-2, with 9 nucleotides matching TRBD1. With V trimmed by 4 bases and J by 0 bases, 10 bases remained unmatched. The CDR3 has 18 residues. CDR1 is SGHRS and CDR2 is YFSETQ in the germline V gene. The CDR3 DNA is TGCGCCAGCAGCCGACACACAGGGGGCACTCCGAACACCGGGGAGCTGTTTTTT. As protein: CASSRHTGGTPNTGELFF.

The V gene is TRBV18, the J gene TRBJ1-1; weak D call: TRBD1 (5 bases). Germline CDR1 is KGHSH and CDR2 is LQKENI. The CDR3 has 15 residues. V shed 1 base and J shed 1 base, with 10 bases lying between them. In nucleotides, the CDR3 is TGTGCCAGCTCACCACGACAGCCTTCGAACACTGAAGCTTTCTTT. Translation: CASSPRQPSNTEAFF.

This clone was detected only a few times. The rearrangement joins TRBV18 to TRBJ1-4, with TRBD1 identical over 8 bases. CDR3 length: 17 amino acids. Germline-derived CDR1 and CDR2 are KGHSH and LQKENI. After removal of 3 bases from V and 0 bases from J, the junction contained 6 bases not matched to a gene. This chain's CDR3 is CASSPRDRRTTNEKLFF. The CDR3 DNA reads TGTGCCAGCTCACCCCGGGACAGGAGAACAACTAATGAAAAACTGTTTTTT.

Worth noting for this clone: An end of the junction does not agree with germline; a read error may underlie this. Other nucleotide sequences in the sample specify the same CDR3. The rearrangement links TRBV2 to TRBJ2-2; 11 bases agree with TRBD2. This CDR3 has 15 amino acids. CDR1 and CDR2 from the germline V gene are SNHLY and FYNNEI. The CDR3 coding sequence is TGTGCCAGCAGCGTAGCGGGAGGGGAGTCCGGGGAACTGTTTTTT. This encodes CASSVAGGESGELFF. Based on the CDR3 plus reference TRBV2 and TRBJ2-2, the full variable domain is EPEVTQTPSHQVTQMGQEVILRCVPISNHLYFYWYRQILGQKVEFLVSFYNNEISEKSEIFDDQFSVERPDGSNFTLKIRSTKLEDSAMYFCASSVAGGESGELFFGEGSRLTVL.

The chain couples TRBV7-9 to TRBJ2-7; possible D gene TRBD1, 6 bases. Trimming took off 5 bases at V and 4 bases at J, with 12 bases between the two ends. In germline, CDR1 is SEHNR, CDR2 FQNEAQ (reference sequence). The CDR3 sequence is 13 residues long. CDR3 loop: CASSVGQIYEQYF. The CDR3 bases are TGTGCCAGCAGCGTCGGACAGATTTACGAGCAGTACTTC.

This clone was recorded a few times. This rearrangement joins TRBV2 to TRBJ1-1; no clear D gene. Deletions cut 6 bases from V and 4 bases from J, with 18 bases between. The CDR3 is 15 residues long. CDR1 SNHLY and CDR2 FYNNEI come from the germline V gene. CDR3 loop: CASRGGRGTATEAFF. Written as DNA, the CDR3 is TGTGCCAGCAGAGGAGGAAGAGGAACGGCCACTGAAGCTTTCTTT.

This clone showed up just once. The chain has TRBV9 and TRBJ2-7; 11 nucleotides match TRBD2. Germline V gene sequence: CDR1 SGDLS, CDR2 YYNGEE. The CDR3 covers 15 residues. The V gene end was trimmed by 0 bases and the J gene end by 4 bases; junction bases not matched to a gene: 3. As DNA, the CDR3 is TGTGCCAGCAGCGTAGGGGCTAGCGGGAGGTACGAGCAGTACTTC. Amino acids: CASSVGASGRYEQYF.

This chain uses TRBV30 with TRBJ2-1; D is undetermined. The CDR3 contains 14 residues. Germline CDR1 and CDR2: GTSNPN and SVGIG (reference sequence). V lost 0 bases to trimming and J lost 6 bases, with 12 bases between them. Here the CDR3 DNA reads TGTGCCTGGAGTGTGACGGGTAGGAGCAATGAGCAGTTCTTC. Residues: CAWSVTGRSNEQFF.

This clone came up a few times. The genes are TRBV5-4 and TRBJ2-5; D remains unclear. The CDR3 spans 12 residues. The V gene's germline CDR1 is SGHNT and CDR2 YYREEE (reference sequence). The ends were cut back, 1 base at V and 5 bases at J, with 6 bases in the middle. The CDR3 sequence is CASSLNPETQYF. CDR3 sequence (DNA): TGTGCCAGCAGCTTGAATCCGGAGACCCAGTACTTC. Filled out from reference TRBV5-4 and TRBJ2-5, the complete variable domain reads ETGVTQSPTHLIKTRGQQVTLRCSSQSGHNTVSWYQQALGQGPQFIFQYYREEENGRGNFPPRFSGLQFPNYSSELNVNALELDDSALYLCASSLNPETQYFGPGTRLLVL.

The rearrangement joins TRBV28 to TRBJ1-1; TRBD1 matches at 9 bases. Germline V CDR1 and CDR2: MDHEN, SYDVKM. V dropped 6 bases and J dropped 10; count of bases not matched to a gene: 6. The CDR3 is 12 amino acids. In DNA form, the CDR3 reads TGTGCCAGCAGCCCGTACAGGGGGCGAGCTTTCTTT. Translation gives CASSPYRGRAFF.

Only a few counts were recorded for this clone. The rearrangement links TRBV18 to TRBJ1-5; maybe TRBD1 (5 bases). V lost 3 bases and J lost 5, with 8 bases in between. In germline, CDR1 is KGHSH, CDR2 LQKENI. The CDR3 length is 13 residues. CDR3 nucleotide sequence: TGTGCCAGCTCACCTATGACAGATCAGCCCCAGCATTTT. Its translation is CASSPMTDQPQHF. The full variable domain, with the rest looked up from reference TRBV18 and TRBJ1-5, is NAGVMQNPRHLVRRRGQEARLRCSPMKGHSHVYWYRQLPEEGLKFMVYLQKENIIDESGMPKERFSAEFPKEGPSILRIQQVVRGDSAAYFCASSPMTDQPQHFGDGTRLSIL.

The CDR3 nucleotides are TGTGCCAGCAGTTTATTAGTTAGCAATCAGCCCCAGCATTTT. Amino acids: CASSLLVSNQPQHF. The J gene is TRBJ1-5, the V gene TRBV28; D not certain. Germline CDR1 and CDR2: MDHEN and SYDVKM. V lost 1 base and J lost 0, with 4 bases in between. CDR3 length: 14 amino acids.

V usage is TRBV5-1 and J usage is TRBJ1-5; perhaps TRBD1 as D (5 bases). This CDR3 is 14 amino acids long. The V and J ends lost 2 bases and 4 bases respectively, with 10 bases between them. Germline assignment: CDR1 SGHRS and CDR2 YFSETQ. This chain's CDR3 is CASSFGGVNQPQHF. CDR3 DNA: TGCGCCAGCAGCTTTGGAGGGGTAAATCAGCCCCAGCATTTT.

The V call is TRBV7-9, the J call TRBJ1-1; no firm D call. The V gene's germline CDR1 is SEHNR and CDR2 FQNEAQ (reference sequence). Trimming left V 6 bases short and J 6 bases short, with 17 bases between. This CDR3 comprises 14 residues. The CDR3 loop reads CASRERTIDSEAFF. The CDR3 DNA sequence: TGTGCCAGCAGGGAGAGAACAATAGATTCTGAAGCTTTCTTT.

This clone has more than one count but fewer than ten. The same CDR3 is also encoded by other DNA sequences in this sample. The CDR3 bases are TGCGCCAGCAGCTTGGCGCAGATCCAAGAGACCCAGTACTTC. Its protein is CASSLAQIQETQYF. The chain links TRBV5-1 to TRBJ2-5; D ambiguous. V lost 0 bases to trimming and J lost 1 base, with 7 bases between them. Germline lookup yields CDR1 SGHRS and CDR2 YFSETQ. CDR3 length: 14 residues.

V gene TRBV7-9 combines with J gene TRBJ2-5, with a possible D match to TRBD1 (5 bases). The J call may not be correct, given that the DNA end is closer to TRBJ2-7. The CDR3 runs 13 residues. Germline lookup yields CDR1 SEHNR and CDR2 FQNEAQ (reference sequence). This CDR3 reads CASSLQEFYEQYF. Here the CDR3 DNA reads TGTGCCAGCAGCCTACAGGAGTTCTACGAGCAGTACTTC.

The J gene is TRBJ2-7, the V gene TRBV11-1, with TRBD1 as a possible D gene (6 bases). Trimming cost V 5 bases and J 3 bases, with 14 bases left between them. Looked up from germline, CDR1 is SGHAT and CDR2 is FQDESV (reference sequence). This CDR3 has 14 residues. Written as DNA, the CDR3 is TGTGCCAGCAGCCCCGAACAGGGATTCTACGAGCAGTACGTC. Protein sequence: CASSPEQGFYEQYV.

The chain combines TRBV6-5 with TRBJ2-1; TRBD1 aligns across 7 bases. Germline trimming cut 7 bases from V and 8 bases from J; bases unmatched to any gene: 8. From germline, CDR1 is MNHEY and CDR2 SVGAGI. The CDR3 contains 13 residues. CDR3 in DNA: TGTGCCAGCAAAAAGGGGGCGCGGGATGAGCAGTTCTTC. Amino acid sequence: CASKKGARDEQFF.

The chain links TRBV27 to TRBJ2-5; perhaps TRBD2 as D (6 bases). The closer fit of TRBJ2-7 to the DNA end suggests the J call may be wrong. The CDR3 runs 13 residues. Per the germline V gene, CDR1 is MNHEY and CDR2 is SMNVEV (reference sequence). DNA for the CDR3: TGTGCCAGCAGTTTATGGGGGGAAGGCGAGCAGTACTTC. Protein product: CASSLWGEGEQYF.

This rearrangement joins TRBV5-6 to TRBJ1-2; possibly TRBD1 for D (6 bases). Germline CDR1 and CDR2: SGHDT and YYEEEE. The CDR3 spans 14 residues. The V end lost 7 bases, the J end lost 0 bases, and 13 bases lay between the germline ends. CDR3 DNA: TGTGCCAGCTGTATTAACAGGGCTAACTATGGCTACACCTTC. It encodes CASCINRANYGYTF.

This clone was seen only a few times. The rearrangement links TRBV6-9 to TRBJ2-3, with no clear D. This CDR3 region has 11 residues. In germline, CDR1 is MNHGY, CDR2 SVAAGI. V lost 7 bases, J lost 6 bases, and 8 bases lay in between. CDR3 sequence reads: CASIPEDTQYF. In DNA form, the CDR3 reads TGTGCCAGCATCCCGGAGGATACGCAGTATTTT.

This clone was detected once. This chain links TRBV27 with TRBJ2-7, with 8 bases aligning to TRBD2. Germline lookup yields CDR1 MNHEY and CDR2 SMNVEV (reference sequence). Trimming removed 4 bases from V and 0 bases from J; junction bases left unmatched: 5. The CDR3 loop spans 15 amino acids. The CDR3 coding sequence is TGTGCCAGCAGTTCCGGGACTAGATACTCCTACGAGCAGTACGTC. The encoded protein is CASSSGTRYSYEQYV.

The rearrangement links TRBV29-1 to TRBJ2-7; 8 nucleotides line up with TRBD1. In germline, CDR1 is SQVTM, CDR2 ANQGSEA. Trimming at V came to 3 bases and at J to 2 bases, leaving 3 bases not matched to a gene. The CDR3 totals 13 residues. CDR3 in DNA: TGCAGCGTTGAGACAGGGGACCCCTACGAGCAGTACTTC. It translates to CSVETGDPYEQYF.